The 24 T cell receptor beta chains in this list originate from one sample, sequenced in a study of neurological immune-mediated disorders (dated by TCRdb to between 2018 and 2021). Libraries were prepared through 5' RACE. TCRdb records Illumina HiSeq 2500 as the sequencer. TCRdb redid the processing of the public reads, applying fastp at Q25 and MiXCR, and retained in-frame beta chains. Under each unique CDR3 protein, matching rows form one entry showing the most common genes and DNA. This sample has 54,000 or so distinct CDR3 sequences in its table, and roughly 3.3% of those were observed once. Clones ranked in the top ten supply around 3.3% of the sample. The specimen sequenced was PBMCs. These receptors came from a woman aged 30 to 39 with multiple sclerosis.

This clonotype was recorded at least ten times. The chain is built from TRBV5-6 and TRBJ1-6; D call uncertain. Germline assignment: CDR1 SGHDT and CDR2 YYEEEE. Trimming took 4 bases from V and 4 from J, leaving 15 bases between them. This CDR3 contains 16 residues. The chain's CDR3 is CASSGLPGSYNSPLHF. CDR3 DNA: TGTGCCAGCAGCGGCTTACCGGGGAGTTATAATTCACCCCTCCACTTT.

Ten or more counts support this clonotype. The V and J genes are TRBV4-2 and TRBJ2-1, with 8 bases matching TRBD2. The germline gives CDR1 LGHNA, CDR2 YNFKEQ. The CDR3 runs 16 residues. The V and J ends lost 4 bases and 1 base, in that order; junction bases with no gene match: 6. CDR3 in DNA: TGTGCCAGCAGCCTCGTAGGCGGGAGGTCCTACAATGAGCAGTTCTTC. Translated, it gives CASSLVGGRSYNEQFF.

This clonotype showed up just a few times. The chain links TRBV5-1 to TRBJ2-1; D perhaps matches TRBD1 (8 bases). This CDR3 spans 16 amino acids. Germline CDR1 and CDR2: SGHRS and YFSETQ. The V gene lost 5 bases and the J gene lost 3 bases, with 18 bases spanning the gap. The CDR3, as DNA: TGCGCCAGCAGATCTTCGGGAGGACAGGGCTACAATGAGCAGTTCTTC. Amino acid sequence: CASRSSGGQGYNEQFF.

About this clonotype itself: A clone one base away is much larger, so this may be a read error. The chain combines TRBV20-1 with TRBJ2-7; tentative D call: TRBD2 (5 bases). This CDR3 contains 14 residues. V lost 0 bases and J lost 2, with 11 bases in between. Germline CDR1 is DFQATT and CDR2 is SNEGSKA (reference sequence). The CDR3: CSARDVWEPYEQYF. The CDR3 bases are TGCAGTGCTAGAGATGTGTGGGAGCCCTACGAGCAGTACTTC.

This clonotype was found many times. The V gene is TRBV7-9, the J gene TRBJ2-5; the D call may be TRBD1 or TRBD2 (5 bases each). The V end lost 5 bases, the J end lost 4 bases, and 17 bases lay between the germline ends. This CDR3 contains 15 residues. Per germline, CDR1 SEHNR and CDR2 FQNEAQ (reference sequence). The CDR3 nucleotides read TGTGCCAGCAGCCGAGCAGACCCTGGGGGAGAGACCCAGTACTTC. Its protein is CASSRADPGGETQYF.

This clonotype was counted ten times or more. The gene calls are TRBV5-1 and TRBJ2-1, with D perhaps matching TRBD1 (6 bases). CDR1 is SGHRS, CDR2 YFSETQ, per germline. Trimming took off 0 bases at V and 5 bases at J, with 12 bases between the two ends. This CDR3 contains 15 residues. The CDR3: CASSLDRAGNNEQFF. CDR3 DNA: TGCGCCAGCAGCTTGGACAGGGCTGGCAACAATGAGCAGTTCTTC.

This clonotype was counted many times. The chain employs TRBV20-1 and TRBJ2-1; either TRBD1 or TRBD2 may fit D (5 bases each). Germline V gene lookup returns CDR1 DFQATT and CDR2 SNEGSKA (reference sequence). V lost 0 bases to trimming and J lost 6 bases, with 15 bases between them. The CDR3 totals 15 residues. This chain's CDR3 is CSARDIRDEPNEQFF. The CDR3 DNA sequence: TGCAGTGCTAGAGACATACGGGACGAACCCAATGAGCAGTTCTTC.

At least ten counts were recorded for this clonotype. The chain couples TRBV29-1 to TRBJ1-2, with 8 bases aligning to TRBD1. This CDR3 region has 15 residues. Germline V CDR1 and CDR2: SQVTM, ANQGSEA. Trimming removed 1 base from V and 2 bases from J; junction bases left unmatched: 6. Written as DNA, the CDR3 is TGCAGCGTTGAAGCATGGGGACAGGAAAACTATGGCTACACCTTC. Its translation: CSVEAWGQENYGYTF. Combining the CDR3 with reference TRBV29-1 and TRBJ1-2 gives the whole variable domain SAVISQKPSRDICQRGTSLTIQCQVDSQVTMMFWYRQQPGQSLTLIATANQGSEATYESGFVIDKFPISRPNLTFSTLTVSNMSPEDSSIYLCSVEAWGQENYGYTFGSGTRLTVV.

This clonotype came up a few times. The V call is TRBV28, the J call TRBJ1-5; perhaps TRBD1 as D (5 bases). CDR3 length: 13 amino acids. Deletions cut 8 bases from V and 11 bases from J, with 19 bases between. The germline CDR1 and CDR2 sequences are MDHEN and SYDVKM. The CDR3 region is CASLGKGRKAQHF. The CDR3 DNA follows: TGTGCCAGCCTGGGGAAGGGGCGGAAGGCCCAGCATTTT. Based on the CDR3 plus reference TRBV28 and TRBJ1-5, the full variable domain is DVKVTQSSRYLVKRTGEKVFLECVQDMDHENMFWYRQDPGLGLRLIYFSYDVKMKEKGDIPEGYSVSREKKERFSLILESASTNQTSMYLCASLGKGRKAQHFGDGTRLSIL.

The chain employs TRBV19 and TRBJ2-6, with 9 bases identical to TRBD1. This CDR3 contains 19 residues. Germline CDR1 and CDR2: LNHDA and SQIVND (reference sequence). Germline trimming cut 5 bases from V and 1 base from J; bases unmatched to any gene: 12. The CDR3 coding sequence is TGTGCCAGTAGTCCATTAAGACAGGGGGGAATATCTGGGGCCAACGTCCTGACTTTC. It translates to CASSPLRQGGISGANVLTF.

In regard to this clonotype: This sequence may be a read error, since a much larger clone differs from it by one base. The limits of the CDR3 on the DNA are not certain, so only TCRdb's listed CDR3 is given. This chain uses TRBV5-1 with TRBJ1-1; TRBD1, the D gene given by the table, was not confirmed from the DNA. Looked up from germline, CDR1 is SGHRS and CDR2 is YFSETQ. The CDR3 spans 16 amino acids, including both terminal residues. The CDR3 reads CASSWGPGTAETEASF.

This clonotype was counted ten times or more. V gene TRBV2 combines with J gene TRBJ1-2, with D maybe TRBD1 (5 bases). Between the trimmed V and J ends, which lost 6 bases and 2 bases, there was a span of 7 bases. CDR1 and CDR2 (germline): SNHLY, FYNNEI. The CDR3 has 12 residues. The CDR3 sequence: CASRTANYGYTF. DNA of the CDR3: TGTGCCAGCAGGACAGCGAACTATGGCTACACCTTC.

To note about this clonotype: Relative to the germline gene, one junction end is altered; a read error may explain this. The J gene is TRBJ1-5, the V gene TRBV28; maybe TRBD1 (5 bases). CDR1 MDHEN and CDR2 SYDVKM come from the germline V gene. The CDR3 totals 14 residues. CDR3 region: CASSQGGSNQPQNF. CDR3 coding DNA: TGTGCCAGCAGTCAGGGCGGGAGCAATCAGCCCCAGAATTTT.

Concerning this clonotype itself: At one end, the junction sequence differs from germline, possibly due to a read error. The chain uses TRBV3-1 and TRBJ1-5; no firm D call. The CDR3 has 15 residues. Germline CDR1 LGHDT, CDR2 YNNKEL (reference sequence). The DNA for the CDR3 is TGTGCCAGCAGCCAGGCCGGGTCTGGCAATCAGCCCCAGAATTTT. As protein: CASSQAGSGNQPQNF.

In this sample, this clonotype turned up many times. The V call is TRBV20-1, the J call TRBJ2-7; possibly TRBD2 for D (5 bases). The germline V and J ends were trimmed by 0 bases and 6 bases, with 15 bases remaining between them. From germline, CDR1 is DFQATT and CDR2 SNEGSKA (reference sequence). This CDR3 is built from 14 residues. CDR3 amino acids: CSARDTRVVGEQYF. Here the CDR3 DNA reads TGCAGTGCTAGAGATACTAGAGTAGTAGGCGAGCAGTACTTC.

This clonotype was seen repeatedly, ten times or more. The chain employs TRBV20-1 and TRBJ2-4; D not certain. This CDR3 is 10 amino acids long. Per germline, CDR1 DFQATT and CDR2 SNEGSKA (reference sequence). Deletions cut 5 bases from V and 4 bases from J, with 3 bases between. CDR3 in amino acids: CSAHKNIQYF. The CDR3 region has the DNA TGCAGTGCTCATAAAAACATTCAGTACTTC.

This clonotype was counted many times. The CDR3 nucleotides read TGCGCCAGCAGCTTAACGGGACTCAGCACAGATACGCAGTATTTT. It translates to CASSLTGLSTDTQYF. The chain carries TRBV5-1 and TRBJ2-3; D is perhaps TRBD2 (6 bases). The CDR3 sequence is 15 residues long. Germline V gene data show CDR1 as SGHRS and CDR2 as YFSETQ. The V end was cut by 2 bases, the J end by 0 bases, with 10 bases between.

This clonotype was recorded many times. V and J are TRBV7-2 and TRBJ1-1, with D possibly TRBD1 on 5 matching bases. Deletions cut 5 bases from V and 4 bases from J, with 17 bases between. CDR3 size: 15 residues. Germline CDR1 reads SGHTA; CDR2 reads FQGNSA. As DNA, the CDR3 is TGTGCCAGCAGCCAAACCGGGGCTTGGGGCACTGAAGCTTTCTTT. This encodes CASSQTGAWGTEAFF. The variable domain in full, with the rest retrieved from reference TRBV7-2 and TRBJ1-1, is GAGVSQSPSNKVTEKGKDVELRCDPISGHTALYWYRQSLGQGLEFLIYFQGNSAPDKSGLPSDRFSAERTGGSVSTLTIQRTQQEDSAVYLCASSQTGAWGTEAFFGQGTRLTVV.

This clonotype has a count of ten or more. V and J are TRBV7-9 and TRBJ2-3, with TRBD1 identical over 7 bases. Germline values: CDR1 SEHNR, CDR2 FQNEAQ (reference sequence). The V and J ends lost 4 bases and 4 bases, in that order; junction bases with no gene match: 8. The CDR3 runs 15 residues. The CDR3 loop reads CASSSDRMNPDTQYF. DNA for the CDR3: TGTGCCAGCAGCTCGGACAGGATGAATCCAGATACGCAGTATTTT.

Ten or more counts support this clonotype. CDR3: CSAGRTGGVHTGELFF. The CDR3 nucleotides are TGCAGTGCGGGACGGACAGGGGGCGTTCACACCGGGGAGCTGTTTTTT. The chain has TRBV20-1 and TRBJ2-2; 11 bases agree with TRBD1. The CDR3 totals 16 residues. Germline V gene data show CDR1 as DFQATT and CDR2 as SNEGSKA (reference sequence). J was trimmed by 3 bases and V by 6 bases; bases with no gene match: 9.

In this sample, this clonotype turned up many times. The V call is TRBV7-9, the J call TRBJ2-7; D is unresolved. V lost 5 bases and J lost 0, with 5 bases in between. CDR1 and CDR2 from the germline V gene are SEHNR and FQNEAQ (reference sequence). The CDR3 runs to 12 residues. The chain's CDR3 is CASSQSSYEQYF. The CDR3 DNA reads as TGTGCCAGCAGCCAGAGCTCCTACGAGCAGTACTTC.

This clonotype was observed many times. The chain employs TRBV20-1 and TRBJ2-3; 8 bases are a match to TRBD2. Germline V gene sequence: CDR1 DFQATT, CDR2 SNEGSKA (reference sequence). With 5 bases clipped from V and 6 bases from J, the junction kept 4 bases outside the gene matches. The CDR3 sequence is 12 residues long. The CDR3, as DNA: TGCAGTGCTGGTAGCGGGAAGGATACGCAGTATTTT. Its translation: CSAGSGKDTQYF.

This clonotype has at least ten counts. V gene TRBV3-1 combines with J gene TRBJ2-3; possible D gene TRBD1, 6 bases. This CDR3 region has 12 residues. The germline CDR1 and CDR2 sequences are LGHDT and YNNKEL (reference sequence). V was pared by 3 bases and J by 9 bases, with 10 bases between. The CDR3 DNA follows: TGTGCCAGCAGCCATGGGGACAACACGCAGTATTTT. Encoded protein: CASSHGDNTQYF.

This clonotype was seen ten or more times. The J gene is TRBJ2-7, the V gene TRBV20-1, with D perhaps assigned TRBD1 or TRBD2 (5 bases each). Germline-derived CDR1 and CDR2 are DFQATT and SNEGSKA (reference sequence). Trimming stripped 5 bases from V and 7 bases from J, with 21 bases between. The CDR3 has 14 amino acids. This CDR3 is CSARAVEGPQEQYF. The CDR3, as DNA: TGCAGTGCTCGGGCGGTCGAGGGGCCGCAAGAGCAGTACTTC.